This T cell receptor (beta chain) was identified during a study of cytomegalovirus exposure and HLA in healthy donors. Study-wide results and caveats: In presence/absence analyses, roughly uniform sequencing depth across donors was assumed. Excluded: some indistinguishable V segments such as TRBV6-2 and TRBV6-3.

The donors (healthy individuals) were bone marrow donors. Researchers ran the PCR with 60 Vbeta and 13 Jbeta primers. Only in-frame clones appear in the TCRdb table, and some are missing; sequencing was by immunoSEQ multiplex PCR. The table records 100,000 to 150,000 clones, about 80% of them present only once. Trimming took 2 bases from V and 5 from J, leaving 15 bases between them. The CDR3 is 16 residues long. CDR1 and CDR2 from the germline V gene are MGHRA and YSYEKL. To note about this clone: What it binds is unknown.

The TCR was taken from a man aged 40-55 years in good health and CMV-seronegative. Material for sequencing was PBMCs. The rearrangement joins TRBV4-1 to TRBJ1-4; tentative D call: TRBD1 (5 bases). Here the CDR3 DNA reads TGCGCCAGCAGCCAAATTTGGGCCAGGGTAAATGAAAAACTGTTTTTT. Translation: CASSQIWARVNEKLFF.